Following are 26 T cell receptor beta chains from one sample sequenced in a study of early T cells in non-severe SARS-CoV-2 infection. TCRdb re-called the 5' RACE reads with MiXCR, one entry per CDR3 protein. The sample carries some 40,000 distinct CDR3 sequences, 5% to 6.5% recorded once. The source material was whole blood. Receptor source: an adult who was a healthcare worker with PCR-confirmed SARS-CoV-2 infection or an uninfected control (not recorded which).

This clonotype turned up a few times. The genes are TRBV15 and TRBJ2-3; D gene unclear. Germline V lookup: CDR1 LNHNV, CDR2 YYDKDF (reference sequence). V gave up 5 bases and J gave up 2 bases, with 8 bases separating them. This CDR3 comprises 13 residues. CDR3 sequence: CATSPDLTDTQYF. DNA of the CDR3: TGTGCCACCAGCCCGGACCTCACAGATACGCAGTATTTT.

This clonotype occurred many times. The chain recombines TRBV18 with TRBJ2-3, with a tentative D call TRBD2 (5 bases). This CDR3 is built from 13 residues. Germline V gene data show CDR1 as KGHSH and CDR2 as LQKENI. The V end was cut by 0 bases, the J end by 6 bases, with 7 bases between. The CDR3 loop is CASSPPGEDTQYF. In DNA, the CDR3 is TGTGCCAGCTCACCACCTGGGGAGGATACGCAGTATTTT.

Many counts were recorded for this clonotype. This chain uses TRBV11-2 with TRBJ2-3; TRBD1 might be the D (5 bases). This CDR3 region has 16 residues. Trimming left V 1 base short and J 2 bases short, with 13 bases between. Per the germline V gene, CDR1 is SGHAT and CDR2 is FQNNGV. The CDR3 loop is CASSLGVDSHTDTQYF. In DNA form, the CDR3 reads TGTGCCAGCAGCTTAGGGGTTGACAGCCACACAGATACGCAGTATTTT.

V and J are TRBV30 and TRBJ2-5, with D perhaps matching TRBD2 (7 bases). Germline V gives CDR1 GTSNPN, CDR2 SVGIG (reference sequence). Trimming left V 0 bases short and J 5 bases short, with 10 bases between. The CDR3 extends over 13 amino acids. The CDR3 DNA is TGTGCCTGGAGTGTGTGGGGGGGCGAGACCCAGTACTTC. Its translation is CAWSVWGGETQYF.

This clonotype was recorded many times. This sequence joins TRBV30 and TRBJ2-5; D is unresolved. The V end was cut by 4 bases, the J end by 2 bases, with 5 bases between. The CDR3 is made up of 11 amino acids. Germline CDR1 is GTSNPN and CDR2 is SVGIG (reference sequence). CDR3 sequence (DNA): TGTGCCTGGAACATACAAGAGACCCAGTACTTC. This translates into CAWNIQETQYF.

The chain uses TRBV20-1 and TRBJ2-1, with 10 bases matching TRBD2. V gave up 5 bases and J gave up 6 bases; unmatched junction bases: 10. Germline loops: CDR1 DFQATT, CDR2 SNEGSKA (reference sequence). The CDR3 totals 15 residues. The CDR3 sequence is CSAGQASGSGNEQFF. CDR3 sequence (DNA): TGCAGTGCTGGACAAGCTAGCGGGAGCGGCAATGAGCAGTTCTTC.

This clonotype has ten or more counts. This chain connects TRBV4-3 to TRBJ2-1; D is possibly TRBD1 (6 bases). The ends were cut back, 4 bases at V and 5 bases at J, with 9 bases in the middle. Germline V lookup: CDR1 LGHNA, CDR2 YSLEER. This CDR3 region has 13 residues. This CDR3 reads CASSRRQDNEQFF. DNA for the CDR3: TGCGCCAGCAGCCGCAGACAGGACAATGAGCAGTTCTTC.

CDR3 nucleotides: TGTGCCAGCAGCTTAGATGAGACCCAGTACTTC. Protein sequence: CASSLDETQYF. The chain combines TRBV7-2 with TRBJ2-5; D is unclear. Looked up from germline, CDR1 is SGHTA and CDR2 is FQGNSA. CDR3 size: 11 residues. V was pared by 1 base and J by 5 bases, with 2 bases between.

This clonotype has just a few counts. V and J are TRBV6-7 and TRBJ2-3; D is possibly TRBD1 or TRBD2 (5 bases each). TRBV6-7 is flagged as an ORF with uncertain function. The V end was cut by 4 bases, the J end by 1 base, with 12 bases between. The CDR3 sequence is 15 residues long. CDR3 protein: CASSWDPERTDTQYF. The CDR3 DNA reads as TGTGCCAGCAGTTGGGACCCCGAACGCACAGATACGCAGTATTTT.

This clonotype has at least ten counts. The chain employs TRBV7-9 and TRBJ1-2; no reliable D call. CDR3 length: 16 amino acids. Germline V gives CDR1 SEHNR, CDR2 FQNEAQ (reference sequence). V was shortened by 1 base and J by 7 bases, with 19 bases between the two germline ends. CDR3 sequence (DNA): TGTGCCAGCAGCTTAGTTGGGAGCTCGTCTATGGGTGGCTACACCTTC. Its protein product is CASSLVGSSSMGGYTF.

This clonotype was recorded at least ten times. V usage is TRBV11-2 and J usage is TRBJ2-3; 7 bases align to TRBD2. The CDR3 spans 17 residues. Germline V gene data show CDR1 as SGHAT and CDR2 as FQNNGV. The trim removed 1 base at V and 2 bases at J, leaving 9 bases unmatched. The CDR3 DNA follows: TGTGCCAGCAGCTTAGGCCGACTAGCTCCCCACACAGATACGCAGTATTTT. Protein product: CASSLGRLAPHTDTQYF.

This clonotype occurred many times. V and J are TRBV3-1 and TRBJ2-7; the match to TRBD2 covers 9 bases. Trimming cost V 4 bases and J 2 bases; bases outside gene matches: 6. The CDR3 runs 15 residues. Germline V gene lookup returns CDR1 LGHDT and CDR2 YNNKEL (reference sequence). In DNA, the CDR3 is TGTGCCAGCAGCCCTGGGGCTAGCGGGACCTACGAGCAGTACTTC. Protein product: CASSPGASGTYEQYF.

This chain links TRBV10-3 with TRBJ2-3; TRBD2 aligns across 7 bases. The CDR3 contains 13 residues. The J segment lost 5 bases and the V segment lost 7 bases, leaving 6 bases of the junction unmatched. Per the germline V gene, CDR1 is ENHRY and CDR2 is SYGVKD. Here the CDR3 reads CAITSGDIDTQYF. CDR3 nucleotide sequence: TGTGCCATCACTAGCGGAGACATAGATACGCAGTATTTT.

This clonotype appeared a few times. This rearrangement joins TRBV6-2 or TRBV6-3 to TRBJ2-5; possibly TRBD2 for D (5 bases). This CDR3 comprises 14 residues. Germline V lookup: CDR1 MNHEY, CDR2 SVGEGT. V lost 7 bases and J lost 5, with 17 bases in between. CDR3: CASTPRLREETQYF. CDR3 coding DNA: TGTGCCAGCACCCCTAGACTGAGGGAGGAGACCCAGTACTTC.

The V call is TRBV19, the J call TRBJ2-2, with 7 bases identical to TRBD2. The CDR3 is 16 residues long. V gave up 0 bases and J gave up 5 bases; unmatched junction bases: 6. CDR1 and CDR2 from the germline V gene are LNHDA and SQIVND (reference sequence). This CDR3 is CASSIDGLGWTGELFF. The CDR3 DNA reads as TGTGCCAGTAGTATAGATGGACTAGGGTGGACCGGGGAGCTGTTTTTT.

The chain is built from TRBV6-2 or TRBV6-3 and TRBJ2-5; no firm D call. CDR3 size: 10 residues. V was shortened by 2 bases and J by 5 bases, with 0 bases between the two germline ends. The germline V gene encodes CDR1 MNHEY and CDR2 SVGEGT. CDR3 sequence (DNA): TGTGCCAGCAGTTACGAGACCCAGTACTTC. This gives the protein CASSYETQYF.

V gene TRBV19 combines with J gene TRBJ1-5, with D possibly TRBD1 on 6 matching bases. Looked up from germline, CDR1 is LNHDA and CDR2 is SQIVND (reference sequence). CDR3 length: 16 residues. Trimming took off 4 bases at V and 4 bases at J, with 17 bases between the two ends. The CDR3: CASSTYLPGANQPQHF. The CDR3 DNA sequence: TGTGCCAGTAGTACGTACCTACCGGGGGCAAATCAGCCCCAGCATTTT.

The V call is TRBV4-3, the J call TRBJ1-1, with D perhaps matching TRBD1 (5 bases). CDR3 length equals 16 residues. The V gene's germline CDR1 is LGHNA and CDR2 YSLEER. Trimming cost V 4 bases and J 1 base, with 16 bases left between them. The CDR3 DNA sequence: TGCGCCAGCAGCCGGACAATAGAAAGAGAGAACACTGAAGCTTTCTTT. This gives the protein CASSRTIERENTEAFF.

This clonotype showed up many times. The gene calls are TRBV11-2 and TRBJ2-3; possibly TRBD2 for D (5 bases). The CDR3 extends over 15 amino acids. V was shortened by 3 bases and J by 8 bases, with 18 bases between the two germline ends. Per germline, CDR1 SGHAT and CDR2 FQNNGV. The CDR3 DNA is TGTGCCAGCAGCTTGGAAGGACGAGGGTTGGGTACGCAGTATTTT. Translated, it gives CASSLEGRGLGTQYF.

The gene calls are TRBV11-2 and TRBJ2-1; D is unresolved. CDR3 size: 15 residues. The V gene lost 1 base and the J gene lost 8 bases, with 15 bases spanning the gap. Germline CDR1 SGHAT, CDR2 FQNNGV. The DNA of the CDR3 is TGTGCCAGCAGCTTAGGCACGTCTGCGACGGATGAGCAGTTCTTC. Its translation: CASSLGTSATDEQFF.

The rearrangement links TRBV12-3 or TRBV12-4 to TRBJ2-3; the match to TRBD2 covers 8 bases. The CDR3 totals 13 residues. Trimming removed 3 bases from V and 11 bases from J; junction bases left unmatched: 7. The CDR3 DNA reads as TGTGCCAGCAGTTTGAGAACTAGCGGTATGCAGTATTTT. It translates to CASSLRTSGMQYF.

This clonotype was seen ten or more times. The V gene is TRBV7-9, the J gene TRBJ2-1; 12 nucleotides match TRBD2. The CDR3 covers 15 residues. V trimming: 1 base; J trimming: 8 bases; junction bases outside the gene matches: 3. CDR1 SEHNR and CDR2 FQNEAQ come from the germline V gene (reference sequence). CDR3 bases: TGTGCCAGCAGCTTAGGACTAGCGGGAGTCGATGAGCAGTTCTTC. Its translation is CASSLGLAGVDEQFF. The entire variable domain, with the rest obtained from reference TRBV7-9 and TRBJ2-1, is as follows: DTGVSQNPRHKITKRGQNVTFRCDPISEHNRLYWYRQTLGQGPEFLTYFQNEAQLEKSRLLSDRFSAERPKGSFSTLEIQRTEQGDSAMYLCASSLGLAGVDEQFFGPGTRLTVL.

This clonotype was picked up many times. This sequence joins TRBV20-1 and TRBJ1-1; D is ambiguous. Trimming cost V 5 bases and J 0 bases, with 13 bases left between them. This CDR3 has 14 amino acids. CDR1 is DFQATT and CDR2 is SNEGSKA in the germline V gene (reference sequence). The CDR3 loop is CSAQGQGMNTEAFF. As DNA, the CDR3 is TGCAGTGCTCAAGGGCAAGGGATGAACACTGAAGCTTTCTTT.

This clonotype was detected ten times or more. The chain couples TRBV2 to TRBJ2-1, with D unresolved. The CDR3 is 11 amino acids. The germline V and J ends were trimmed by 6 bases and 12 bases, with 12 bases remaining between them. CDR1 is SNHLY, CDR2 FYNNEI, per germline. CDR3 sequence (DNA): TGTGCCAGCAGGGTAGGGATGGGGCAGTTCTTC. Its translation is CASRVGMGQFF. Full variable domain (outside the CDR3, taken from reference TRBV2 and TRBJ2-1): EPEVTQTPSHQVTQMGQEVILRCVPISNHLYFYWYRQILGQKVEFLVSFYNNEISEKSEIFDDQFSVERPDGSNFTLKIRSTKLEDSAMYFCASRVGMGQFFGPGTRLTVL.

This clonotype was detected ten times or more. The chain has TRBV20-1 and TRBJ2-1; TRBD1 matches at 7 bases. The CDR3 runs 12 residues. CDR1 and CDR2 from the germline V gene are DFQATT and SNEGSKA (reference sequence). V lost 5 bases, J lost 7 bases, and 5 bases stayed unmatched. CDR3 amino acids: CSAPAGGNEQFF. Written as DNA, the CDR3 is TGCAGTGCTCCGGCAGGGGGAAATGAGCAGTTCTTC.

The chain couples TRBV11-2 to TRBJ2-7; TRBD1 agrees at 7 bases. The V gene's germline CDR1 is SGHAT and CDR2 FQNNGV. This CDR3 contains 13 residues. J lost 5 bases, V lost 5 bases, and 6 bases had no gene match. CDR3: CASSQGVKDEQYF. The CDR3 region has the DNA TGTGCCAGCAGCCAGGGGGTGAAGGACGAGCAGTACTTC.